Listed here are 27 T cell receptor beta chains from one sample, sequenced in a study. TCRdb itself ran the 5' RACE reads through MiXCR, one entry per CDR3 protein. The sample gives 5,000 to 6,500 distinct CDR3 sequences, roughly three fifths of which show up once; approximately 4.2% is in the top ten. The sequencing input was tumor-infiltrating memory CD4+ T cells sorted from the breast tumor. Subset specified: memory CD4+ T cells, CD4+CD45RO+CD25-. The receptors were gathered from a female donor with breast cancer.

This chain links TRBV5-1 with TRBJ2-3; 9 bases line up with TRBD2. Germline assignment: CDR1 SGHRS and CDR2 YFSETQ. Trimming cost V 0 bases and J 0 bases; bases outside gene matches: 5. The CDR3 totals 17 residues. The CDR3 bases are TGCGCCAGCAGCTTGGTAACTAGCGGGTTTAGCACAGATACGCAGTATTTT. Translating it yields CASSLVTSGFSTDTQYF.

The chain combines TRBV4-2 with TRBJ2-3, with D uncertain. Per germline, CDR1 LGHNA and CDR2 YNFKEQ. The germline V and J ends were trimmed by 0 bases and 3 bases, with 7 bases remaining between them. The CDR3 length is 14 residues. The CDR3 sequence: CASSQDIGTDTQYF. The CDR3 DNA sequence: TGTGCCAGCAGCCAAGATATTGGGACAGATACGCAGTATTTT.

The chain uses TRBV4-1 and TRBJ1-2, with 11 bases that match TRBD1. Germline V lookup: CDR1 MGHRA, CDR2 YSYEKL. The CDR3 is made up of 18 amino acids. The V segment lost 3 bases and the J segment 4 bases; nucleotides outside the gene matches: 13. The CDR3 here is CASSHTLADRGRSYGYTF. The CDR3 nucleotides read TGCGCCAGCAGCCATACACTCGCGGACAGGGGGCGTAGCTATGGCTACACCTTC.

This clonotype was counted a single time. The gene calls are TRBV10-2 and TRBJ2-7, with 7 positions matching TRBD2. Germline assignment: CDR1 WSHSY and CDR2 SAAADI. The J segment lost 7 bases and the V segment lost 4 bases, leaving 16 bases of the junction unmatched. The CDR3 runs 16 residues. CDR3 sequence (DNA): TGCGCCAGCAGTGTGTTTGGGAGTAGCGGGCTTTGGGAGCAGTACTTC. It translates to CASSVFGSSGLWEQYF.

The V gene is TRBV6-5, the J gene TRBJ2-6; 7 bases fit TRBD2. Trimming at V came to 0 bases and at J to 2 bases, leaving 7 bases not matched to a gene. Per the germline V gene, CDR1 is MNHEY and CDR2 is SVGAGI. The CDR3 covers 18 residues. CDR3 nucleotides: TGTGCCAGCAGTTACTCTTGGAGCGGGATGGCTGGGGCCAACGTCCTGACTTTC. Encoded protein: CASSYSWSGMAGANVLTF.

Turning to this clonotype: Relative to the germline gene, one junction end is altered; a read error may explain this. The chain couples TRBV7-2 to TRBJ2-3; the D call may be TRBD1 or TRBD2 (5 bases each). Germline CDR1 reads SGHTA; CDR2 reads FQGNSA. There are 16 residues in the CDR3. Here the CDR3 reads CAGSHDPGPRLDTQYF. The DNA for the CDR3 is TGTGCCGGCAGCCACGACCCGGGGCCGAGGCTTGATACGCAGTATTTT.

V usage is TRBV6-4 and J usage is TRBJ1-2; no clear D gene. CDR1 MRHNA and CDR2 SNTAGT come from the germline V gene. V lost 2 bases and J 6 bases, leaving 1 base between the germline ends. The CDR3 spans 10 residues. CDR3 bases: TGTGCCAGCAGTGACGATGGCTACACCTTC. Translation gives CASSDDGYTF.

This clonotype was detected only once. This rearrangement joins TRBV12-3 or TRBV12-4 to TRBJ1-1; perhaps TRBD1 as D (6 bases). V shed 5 bases and J shed 1 base, with 14 bases lying between them. This CDR3 comprises 15 residues. CDR3 residues: CASSLTGTRNTEAFF. In nucleotides, the CDR3 is TGTGCCAGCAGTCTGACCGGGACAAGGAACACTGAAGCTTTCTTT.

This clonotype came up a few times. The chain has TRBV11-3 and TRBJ2-7; a weak D match, TRBD1 (6 bases). V was shortened by 2 bases and J by 0 bases, with 11 bases between the two germline ends. The CDR3 extends over 15 amino acids. Germline CDR1 is SGHNT and CDR2 is YENEEA. The CDR3 protein is CASSLYRDNSYEQYF. The CDR3 DNA sequence: TGTGCCAGCAGCTTATACCGGGACAACTCCTACGAGCAGTACTTC.

This chain joins TRBV12-3 or TRBV12-4 and TRBJ1-6; D not resolved. This CDR3 spans 13 amino acids. Trimming cost V 2 bases and J 6 bases, with 5 bases left between them. CDR3 loop: CASSLQANSPLHF. The DNA for the CDR3 is TGTGCCAGCAGTTTACAGGCTAATTCACCCCTCCACTTT.

As for this clonotype: A junction end diverges from the germline sequence, so it may reflect a read error. The chain has TRBV7-6 and TRBJ2-5; 10 bases are shared with TRBD2. CDR3 length: 14 amino acids. Germline lookup yields CDR1 SGHVS and CDR2 FNYEAQ. The CDR3 loop reads CASSPATSGQTQYF. DNA of the CDR3: TGTGCTAGCAGCCCCGCGACTAGCGGGCAGACCCAGTACTTC.

This chain links TRBV20-1 with TRBJ2-7; 7 bases agree with TRBD2. The germline gives CDR1 DFQATT, CDR2 SNEGSKA (reference sequence). The V and J ends lost 0 bases and 3 bases, in that order; junction bases with no gene match: 5. The CDR3 is made up of 14 amino acids. The CDR3 DNA follows: TGCAGTGCTAGAGACGCTAGCGGATTCTACGAGCAGTACTTC. Translated, it gives CSARDASGFYEQYF.

This clonotype was counted once. The chain is built from TRBV12-3 or TRBV12-4 and TRBJ1-1, with D unclear. V shed 6 bases and J shed 5 bases, with 13 bases lying between them. The CDR3 has 13 residues. This chain's CDR3 is CASSPTEKTEAFF. The CDR3 DNA sequence: TGTGCCAGCAGCCCGACCGAAAAGACTGAAGCTTTCTTT.

This clonotype appeared a few times. J is TRBJ2-7 and V is TRBV10-3, with 9 bases that match TRBD1. CDR3 length equals 14 residues. Unmatched junction bases numbered 5, after V lost 6 bases and J lost 2 bases. The germline V gene encodes CDR1 ENHRY and CDR2 SYGVKD. Here the CDR3 DNA reads TGTGCCATCAGCAGACAGGGGGAAGCCTACGAGCAGTACTTC. Translation: CAISRQGEAYEQYF.

The V call is TRBV12-3 or TRBV12-4, the J call TRBJ2-1, with D perhaps matching TRBD1 (5 bases). V was pared by 6 bases and J by 5 bases, with 14 bases between. The length of the CDR3 is 14 residues. CDR3 protein: CASSQGIRNNEQFF. In DNA, the CDR3 is TGTGCCAGCAGCCAGGGTATTAGGAACAATGAGCAGTTCTTC.

This clonotype turned up a few times. This rearrangement joins TRBV5-1 to TRBJ1-1, with 7 bases matching TRBD1. The CDR3 is 14 residues long. Germline values: CDR1 SGHRS, CDR2 YFSETQ. J was trimmed by 8 bases and V by 4 bases; bases with no gene match: 11. CDR3 loop: CASSPATTGREAFF. In DNA form, the CDR3 reads TGCGCCAGCAGCCCCGCCACGACAGGGAGGGAAGCTTTCTTT.

This clonotype was counted a few times. The chain couples TRBV7-6 to TRBJ2-5; D gene unclear. Germline CDR1 and CDR2: SGHVS and FNYEAQ. The CDR3 totals 11 residues. V was cut by 4 bases and J by 4 bases, with 4 bases left in between. Here the CDR3 DNA reads TGTGCCAGCAGCTCTAGAGAGACCCAGTACTTC. Translated: CASSSRETQYF.

This chain joins TRBV7-2 and TRBJ2-3; no reliable D call. The germline gives CDR1 SGHTA, CDR2 FQGNSA. Trimming stripped 2 bases from V and 6 bases from J, with 6 bases between. The CDR3 loop spans 12 amino acids. Here the CDR3 DNA reads TGTGCCAGCAGCTTAACTCGGGATACGCAGTATTTT. As protein: CASSLTRDTQYF. Full variable domain (rest looked up from reference TRBV7-2 and TRBJ2-3): GAGVSQSPSNKVTEKGKDVELRCDPISGHTALYWYRQSLGQGLEFLIYFQGNSAPDKSGLPSDRFSAERTGGSVSTLTIQRTQQEDSAVYLCASSLTRDTQYFGPGTRLTVL.

The J gene is TRBJ2-1, the V gene TRBV6-1; TRBD1 matches at 9 bases. V shed 7 bases, J shed 3 bases, and the junction held 4 bases outside the gene matches. Germline V gives CDR1 MNHNS, CDR2 SASEGT. The CDR3 covers 14 residues. The CDR3 protein is CASNPGQGYNEQFF. In DNA, the CDR3 is TGTGCCAGCAACCCGGGACAGGGCTACAATGAGCAGTTCTTC.

This CDR3 is CATSSWTGNSGANVLTF. The CDR3 DNA reads TGTGCCACCAGCTCATGGACAGGGAACTCTGGGGCCAACGTCCTGACTTTC. This chain uses TRBV15 with TRBJ2-6, with 8 bases aligning to TRBD1. The length of the CDR3 is 17 residues. The V gene's germline CDR1 is LNHNV and CDR2 YYDKDF (reference sequence). V was clipped by 5 bases and J by 0 bases; unmatched bases: 6.

The CDR3 spells CASSLGDRGINEQFF. Written as DNA, the CDR3 is TGCGCCAGCAGCTTGGGGGACAGGGGTATCAATGAGCAGTTCTTC. J is TRBJ2-1 and V is TRBV5-1; 10 nucleotides match TRBD1. Germline V gene data show CDR1 as SGHRS and CDR2 as YFSETQ. With 0 bases clipped from V and 6 bases from J, the junction kept 3 bases outside the gene matches. The CDR3 sequence is 15 residues long.

The chain is built from TRBV11-3 and TRBJ2-7; 7 nucleotides match TRBD1. The CDR3 spans 15 residues. V lost 0 bases and J lost 3; bases outside the gene matches: 5. CDR1 is SGHNT, CDR2 YENEEA, per germline. CDR3 amino acids: CASSLEGQTNYEQYF. The CDR3 region has the DNA TGTGCCAGCAGCTTAGAGGGACAGACGAACTACGAGCAGTACTTC.

The rearrangement joins TRBV6-5 to TRBJ2-2, with TRBD2 as a possible D gene (6 bases). V was clipped by 2 bases and J by 3 bases, with 7 bases between them. CDR1 and CDR2 (germline): MNHEY, SVGAGI. The CDR3 covers 14 residues. The CDR3 DNA is TGTGCCAGCAGTTACAGACTAGACACCGGGGAGCTGTTTTTT. This translates into CASSYRLDTGELFF.

The chain links TRBV28 to TRBJ2-7, with D maybe TRBD2 (6 bases). With 5 bases removed from V and 6 bases from J, the gap between germline ends came to 14 bases. Germline CDR1 MDHEN, CDR2 SYDVKM. This CDR3 has 13 amino acids. The CDR3 DNA is TGTGCCAGCAGTCTCCCGGGGGTTGGCGAGCAGTACTTC. Protein product: CASSLPGVGEQYF.

Regarding this clonotype: This likely comes from a read error, as the CDR3 has no conserved phenylalanine or tryptophan at its end. The chain couples TRBV24-1 to TRBJ2-2; D is ambiguous. The V end lost 8 bases, the J end lost 0 bases, and 9 bases lay between the germline ends. The CDR3 is 14 residues long. Germline V gene lookup returns CDR1 KGHDR and CDR2 SFDVKD. CDR3 residues: CATMSTANTGELFS. DNA of the CDR3: TGTGCCACCATGTCAACAGCGAACACCGGGGAGCTGTTTTCT.

As concerns this clonotype: The junction and the germline gene differ at one end; a read error may be behind it. This sequence joins TRBV6-4 and TRBJ1-2, with D perhaps TRBD1 (6 bases). This CDR3 comprises 14 residues. The V gene's germline CDR1 is MRHNA and CDR2 SNTAGT. The CDR3 DNA is TGTGCCAGCAAACCAACAGGGATCGACTATAGCTACACCTTC. It is translated as CASKPTGIDYSYTF.

The rearrangement uses TRBV2 and TRBJ2-7; D gene ambiguous. The V end was cut by 10 bases, the J end by 7 bases, with 23 bases between. The CDR3 covers 14 residues. Germline V gene sequence: CDR1 SNHLY, CDR2 FYNNEI. The CDR3 is CATKAGSSYNEQYF. The CDR3 nucleotides are TGTGCCACCAAAGCCGGAAGCTCCTACAATGAGCAGTACTTC.